Listed below are T cell receptor beta chains from one sample, sequenced in a study of control samples from healthy donors and cancer patients. TCRdb's copy holds only in-frame clones and misses some; the assay was immunoSEQ multiplex PCR. This sample yields some 51,000 clones, of which approximately 91% are seen a single time; less than 4% belongs to the top ten. The sample consisted of blood. These receptors all come from a man aged 50 to 60 in good health. Each CDR3 is given without its conserved first and last residue. Size is omitted from some rows. Given values are once, few, many or a class for expanded clones.

size: few; J: TRBJ1-5; V: TRBV19; CDR3: ASSAARGQSNQPQH
size: .; J: TRBJ2-7; V: TRBV6-5; CDR3: ASSYLYEQY
size: .; J: TRBJ2-2; V: TRBV11-3; CDR3: ASSLVGAGGNTGELF
size: .; J: TRBJ1-5; V: TRBV19; CDR3: ASSIATGQEQH
size: .; J: TRBJ1-4; V: TRBV6-1; CDR3: ASSEGTTGEKLF
size: once; J: TRBJ2-4; V: TRBV9; CDR3: ASSVEGVSTKNIQY
size: .; J: TRBJ1-3; V: TRBV2; CDR3: ASSGRGLGNTIY
size: .; J: TRBJ1-4; V: TRBV18; CDR3: ASSPDTGVNEKLF
size: once; J: TRBJ1-2; V: TRBV9; CDR3: ASSPRAGGQFGYT
size: .; J: TRBJ2-1; V: TRBV7-2; CDR3: ASSLPGNHNEQF
size: .; J: TRBJ2-7; V: TRBV19; CDR3: ASSIPLGTGRSEQY
size: .; J: TRBJ2-1; V: TRBV6-6; CDR3: ASSPLAGGPQFDEQF
size: .; J: TRBJ1-5; V: TRBV19; CDR3: ASKTQDSNQPQH
size: few; J: TRBJ1-1; V: TRBV6-5; CDR3: ASSYWENTEAF
size: once; J: TRBJ1-6; V: TRBV5-1; CDR3: ASSLGVGVNSPLH
size: .; J: TRBJ2-2; V: TRBV9; CDR3: ASSVVDSTGELF
size: .; J: TRBJ1-2; V: TRBV12-3/TRBV12-4; CDR3: ASSPGTGYGYT
size: .; J: TRBJ2-1; V: TRBV9; CDR3: ASQPGGYNEQF
size: few; J: TRBJ2-2; V: TRBV30; CDR3: AWSKREKDTGELF
size: .; J: TRBJ2-1; V: TRBV12-3/TRBV12-4; CDR3: ASSSGTSAPF
size: .; J: TRBJ2-1; V: TRBV28; CDR3: ASSSPGTSGSDEQF
size: once; J: TRBJ1-1; V: TRBV18; CDR3: ASSPLRDTEAF
size: once; J: TRBJ2-3; V: TRBV19; CDR3: ASTSLAGGPGDTQY
size: .; J: TRBJ1-2; V: TRBV19; CDR3: ATASGQGFYGYT
size: .; J: TRBJ2-3; V: TRBV7-2; CDR3: ASSFAGAITDTQY
size: .; J: TRBJ2-5; V: TRBV27; CDR3: ASRGGGAGETQY
size: once; J: TRBJ1-4; V: TRBV28; CDR3: ASSSLGTANEKLF
size: .; J: TRBJ2-7; V: TRBV29-1; CDR3: SVDSGLAGDEQY
size: .; J: TRBJ1-5; V: TRBV28; CDR3: ASRLRPVPNQPQH
size: .; J: TRBJ2-7; V: TRBV28; CDR3: ASSSTGLLSYEQY
size: .; J: TRBJ1-6; V: TRBV6-5; CDR3: ASRGQGKMSPLH
size: .; J: TRBJ2-6; V: TRBV15; CDR3: ATNTGFSGANVLT
size: .; J: TRBJ2-7; V: TRBV28; CDR3: ASRPSGLFYEQY
size: .; J: TRBJ1-2; V: TRBV6-1; CDR3: ASSVGPQGANYGYT
size: once; J: TRBJ2-7; V: TRBV24-1; CDR3: ATSDSYEQY
size: .; J: TRBJ2-7; V: TRBV9; CDR3: ASSGRGGTGSYEQY
size: .; J: TRBJ2-3; V: TRBV5-1; CDR3: ASSLGLAETDTQY
size: .; J: TRBJ2-3; V: TRBV2; CDR3: ASSAGLAGGGGTQY
size: .; J: TRBJ2-5; V: TRBV7-2; CDR3: ASSLRASSGGLGQETQY
size: .; J: TRBJ2-7; V: TRBV3-1/TRBV3-2; CDR3: AGPTVGGMASYEQY
size: few; J: TRBJ1-4; V: TRBV28; CDR3: ASSTGGAGEKLF
size: .; J: TRBJ1-3; V: TRBV2; CDR3: ASSWMGSGNTIY
size: .; J: TRBJ1-1; V: TRBV6-1; CDR3: ASSEVWGMNTEAF
size: .; J: TRBJ2-5; V: TRBV5-6; CDR3: ASSLGIGVQETQY
size: .; J: TRBJ2-3; V: TRBV11-2; CDR3: ASSLAAGMGTDTQY
size: .; J: TRBJ1-6; V: TRBV28; CDR3: ASMESDRDQYNSPLH
size: .; J: TRBJ1-1; V: TRBV10-1; CDR3: ASRGGPERTMNTEAF
size: .; J: TRBJ2-5; V: TRBV18; CDR3: ASSPRAGGLKETQY
size: .; J: TRBJ2-5; V: TRBV30; CDR3: AWSRGSGGPETQY
size: .; J: TRBJ2-1; V: TRBV2; CDR3: ASSEPTIRSYNEQF
size: .; J: TRBJ2-1; V: TRBV25-1; CDR3: ASVVGTSGWDEQF
size: .; J: TRBJ2-7; V: TRBV6-5; CDR3: ASSYASSYEQY
size: once; J: TRBJ2-7; V: TRBV10-2; CDR3: ASRRDRVSEQY